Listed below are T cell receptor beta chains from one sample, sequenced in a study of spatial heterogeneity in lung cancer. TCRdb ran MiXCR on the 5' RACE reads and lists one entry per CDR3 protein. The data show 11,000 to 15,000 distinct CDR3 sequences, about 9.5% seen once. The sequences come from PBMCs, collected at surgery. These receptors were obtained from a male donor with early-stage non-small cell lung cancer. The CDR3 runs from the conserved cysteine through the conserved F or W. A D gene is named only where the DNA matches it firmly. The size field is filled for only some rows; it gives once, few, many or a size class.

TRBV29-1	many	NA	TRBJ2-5	TGCAGCGTTAACCGGGGGGCGGGGGAGACCCAGTACTTC	CSVNRGAGETQYF
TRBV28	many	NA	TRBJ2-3	TGTGCCAGCAGTTCCTCCCGAGTGGGACAAAGCACAGATACGCAGTATTTT	CASSSSRVGQSTDTQYF
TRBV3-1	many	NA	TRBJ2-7	TGTGCCAGCAGCCAAATGGGCGAGCAGTACTTC	CASSQMGEQYF
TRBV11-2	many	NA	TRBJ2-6	TGTGCCAGCAGCTTAGTAGGTCTTCTCGGGGCCAACGTCCTGACTTTC	CASSLVGLLGANVLTF
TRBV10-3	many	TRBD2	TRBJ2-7	TGTGCCATCACCCGCCCAAAGGCGGGAGGAGGGTACGAGCAGTACTTC	CAITRPKAGGGYEQYF
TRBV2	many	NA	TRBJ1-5	TGTGCCAGCCTACCTCAGGGTGGAGGCAATCAGCCCCAGCATTTT	CASLPQGGGNQPQHF
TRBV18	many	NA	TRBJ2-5	TGTGCCAGCTCACCCGGAGCTGGGGAGACCCAGTACTTC	CASSPGAGETQYF
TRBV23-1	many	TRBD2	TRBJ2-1	TGCGCCAGCAGTCAAGGGCCCACAGGGATTGTAGCGGGAGGGCCGATACCTTCCTACAATGAGCAGTTCTTC	CASSQGPTGIVAGGPIPSYNEQFF
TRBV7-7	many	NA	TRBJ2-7	TGTGCTAGCAGCTTAGATGAGGGTCCCTACGAGCAGTACTTC	CASSLDEGPYEQYF
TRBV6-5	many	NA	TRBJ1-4	TGTGCCAGCAGTAAAGGGACAGAAAAACTGTTTTTT	CASSKGTEKLFF
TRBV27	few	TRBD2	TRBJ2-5	TGTGCCAGCAGTATGACTAGCGGGAGGACTCGAGAGACCCAGTACTTC	CASSMTSGRTRETQYF
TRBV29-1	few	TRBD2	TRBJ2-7	TGCAGCGCTGCGGGAGGGGGCTACGAGCAGTACTTC	CSAAGGGYEQYF
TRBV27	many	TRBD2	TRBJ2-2	TGTGCCAGCAGTTTAAAGCTAGCGGGAGCCGGGGAGCTGTTTTTT	CASSLKLAGAGELFF
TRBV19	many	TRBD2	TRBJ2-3	TGTGCCAGTAGCCTGAGTGGAGCGGGAGAGGATACGCAGTATTTT	CASSLSGAGEDTQYF
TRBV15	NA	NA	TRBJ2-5	TGTGCCACCAGCAGAGATACATGGGATCAAGAGACCCAGTACTTC	CATSRDTWDQETQYF
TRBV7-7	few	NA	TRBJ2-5	TGTGCCAGCAGCTTAGACGTCACGGGGACCCAGTACTTC	CASSLDVTGTQYF
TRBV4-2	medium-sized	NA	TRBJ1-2	TGTGCCAGCAGCCAAGCCGAGATACGTGGCTACACCTTC	CASSQAEIRGYTF
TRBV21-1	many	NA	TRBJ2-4	TGTGCCAGCCTCCACTCCCCTCCTTTGACAGGGGCTAAAAATCTAGCCAAAAACATTCAGTACTTC	CASLHSPPLTGAKNLAKNIQYF
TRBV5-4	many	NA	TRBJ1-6	TGTGCCAGCAGCTTGGAAGGTCGCGGAAATTCACCCCTCCACTTT	CASSLEGRGNSPLHF
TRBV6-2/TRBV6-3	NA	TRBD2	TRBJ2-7	TGTGCCAGCAGTCTCCTAGCGGGAGGGCCCCACGAGCAGTACTTC	CASSLLAGGPHEQYF
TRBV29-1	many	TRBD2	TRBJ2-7	TGCAGCGTTACGGCGGGAGGGTGGCTCGAGCAGTACTTC	CSVTAGGWLEQYF
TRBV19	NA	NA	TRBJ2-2	TGTGCCAGTAAGGGCGGGATGAGCACCGGGGAGCTGTTTTTT	CASKGGMSTGELFF
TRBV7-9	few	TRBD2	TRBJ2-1	TGTGCCAGCAGCTTAGGCCTAGCGGGAGACAATGAGCAGTTCTTC	CASSLGLAGDNEQFF
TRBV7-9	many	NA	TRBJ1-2	TGTGCCAGCAGCCGAGAAGGGTCTAACTATGGCTACACCTTC	CASSREGSNYGYTF
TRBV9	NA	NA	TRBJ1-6	TGTGCCAGCAGCGTTCAGGGTTCACCCCTCCACTTT	CASSVQGSPLHF
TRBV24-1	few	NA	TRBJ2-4	TGTGCCACCAGTGACTTAGCGTTATCCATTCAGTACTTC	CATSDLALSIQYF
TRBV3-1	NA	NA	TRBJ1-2	TGTGCCAGCAACGAACGGATCAGCATCTATGGCTACACCTTC	CASNERISIYGYTF
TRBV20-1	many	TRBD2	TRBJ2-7	TGCAGTGCTCTAGGGTTCTCTAGCGGGAGCTTCCACGAGCAGTACTTC	CSALGFSSGSFHEQYF
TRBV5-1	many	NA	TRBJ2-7	TGCGCCAGCAGCTTGACGGGACACCTCTACGAGCAGTACTTC	CASSLTGHLYEQYF
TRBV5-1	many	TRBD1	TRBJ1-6	TGCGCCAGCAGCTTGGAGGTACAGGGGGTATATAATTCACCCCTCCACTTT	CASSLEVQGVYNSPLHF
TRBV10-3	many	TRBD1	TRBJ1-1	TGTGCCATCAACAGGGGTATGAACACTGAAGCTTTCTTT	CAINRGMNTEAFF
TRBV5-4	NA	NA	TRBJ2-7	TGTGCCAGCAGCTTGGATCTGGGCGGCGACGAGCAGTACTTC	CASSLDLGGDEQYF